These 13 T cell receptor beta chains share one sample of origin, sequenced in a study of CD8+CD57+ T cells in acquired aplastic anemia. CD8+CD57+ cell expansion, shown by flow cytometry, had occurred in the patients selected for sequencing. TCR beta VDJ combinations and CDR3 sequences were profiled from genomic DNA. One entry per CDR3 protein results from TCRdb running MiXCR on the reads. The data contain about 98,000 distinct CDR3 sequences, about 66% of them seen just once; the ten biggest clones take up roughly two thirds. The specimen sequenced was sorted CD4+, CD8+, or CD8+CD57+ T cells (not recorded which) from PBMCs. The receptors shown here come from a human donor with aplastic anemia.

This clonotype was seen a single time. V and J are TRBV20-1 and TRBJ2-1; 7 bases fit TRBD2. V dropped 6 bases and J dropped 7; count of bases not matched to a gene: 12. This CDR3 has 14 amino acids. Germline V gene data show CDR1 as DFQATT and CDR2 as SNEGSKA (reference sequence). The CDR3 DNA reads TGCAGTGCCAGAATCGGGGGGTCGGGGAATGAGCAGTTCTTC. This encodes CSARIGGSGNEQFF.

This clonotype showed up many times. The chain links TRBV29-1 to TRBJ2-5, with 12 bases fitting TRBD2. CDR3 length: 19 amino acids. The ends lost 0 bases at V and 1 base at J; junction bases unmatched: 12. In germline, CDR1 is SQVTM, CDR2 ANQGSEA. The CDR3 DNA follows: TGCAGCGTTGAAGAGGGTACCAGGACTAGCGGGACCTCCCAAGAGACCCAGTACTTC. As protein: CSVEEGTRTSGTSQETQYF. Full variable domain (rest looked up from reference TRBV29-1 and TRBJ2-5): SAVISQKPSRDICQRGTSLTIQCQVDSQVTMMFWYRQQPGQSLTLIATANQGSEATYESGFVIDKFPISRPNLTFSTLTVSNMSPEDSSIYLCSVEEGTRTSGTSQETQYFGPGTRLLVL.

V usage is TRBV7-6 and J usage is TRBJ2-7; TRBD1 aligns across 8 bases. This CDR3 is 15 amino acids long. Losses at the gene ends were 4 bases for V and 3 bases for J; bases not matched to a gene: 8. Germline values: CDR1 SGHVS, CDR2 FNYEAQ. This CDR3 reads CASSSDRDKVYEQYF. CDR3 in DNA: TGTGCCAGCAGCTCGGACAGGGACAAAGTCTACGAGCAGTACTTC.

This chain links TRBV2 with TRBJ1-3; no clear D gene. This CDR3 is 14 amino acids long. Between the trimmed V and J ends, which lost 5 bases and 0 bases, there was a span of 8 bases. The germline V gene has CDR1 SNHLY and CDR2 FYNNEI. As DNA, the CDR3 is TGTGCCAGCAGTTCCCAGACCTCTGGAAACACCATATATTTT. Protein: CASSSQTSGNTIYF.

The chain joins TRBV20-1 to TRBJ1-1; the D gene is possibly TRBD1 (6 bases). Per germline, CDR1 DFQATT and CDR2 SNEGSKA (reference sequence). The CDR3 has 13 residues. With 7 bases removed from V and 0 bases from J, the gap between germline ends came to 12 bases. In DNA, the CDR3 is TGCAGTGAAGAGGGGGGGATGAACACTGAAGCTTTCTTT. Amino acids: CSEEGGMNTEAFF.

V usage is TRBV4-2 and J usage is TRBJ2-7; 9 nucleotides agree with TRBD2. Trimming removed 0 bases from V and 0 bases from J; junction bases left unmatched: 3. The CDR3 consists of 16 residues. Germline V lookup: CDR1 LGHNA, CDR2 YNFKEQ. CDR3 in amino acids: CASSQDPAGGSYEQYF. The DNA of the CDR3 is TGTGCCAGCAGCCAAGATCCAGCGGGGGGCTCCTACGAGCAGTACTTC.

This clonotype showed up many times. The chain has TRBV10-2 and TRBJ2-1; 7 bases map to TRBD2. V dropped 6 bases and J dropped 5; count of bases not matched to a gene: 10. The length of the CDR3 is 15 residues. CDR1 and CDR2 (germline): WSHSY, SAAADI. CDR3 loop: CASRKGASGNNEQFF. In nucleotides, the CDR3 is TGCGCCAGCAGAAAAGGAGCTAGCGGCAACAATGAGCAGTTCTTC.

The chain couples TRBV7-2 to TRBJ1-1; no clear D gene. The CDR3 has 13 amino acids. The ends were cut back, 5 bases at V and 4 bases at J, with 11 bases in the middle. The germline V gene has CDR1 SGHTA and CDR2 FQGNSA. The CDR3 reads CASSQFLSTEAFF. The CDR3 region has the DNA TGTGCCAGCAGCCAGTTCTTGTCCACTGAAGCTTTCTTT.

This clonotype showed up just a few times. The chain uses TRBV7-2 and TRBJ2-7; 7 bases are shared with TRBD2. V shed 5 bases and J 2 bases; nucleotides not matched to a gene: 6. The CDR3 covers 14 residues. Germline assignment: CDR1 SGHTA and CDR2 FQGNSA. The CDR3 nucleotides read TGTGCCAGCAGCACTTCTAGCGGACCCTACGAGCAGTACTTC. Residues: CASSTSSGPYEQYF.

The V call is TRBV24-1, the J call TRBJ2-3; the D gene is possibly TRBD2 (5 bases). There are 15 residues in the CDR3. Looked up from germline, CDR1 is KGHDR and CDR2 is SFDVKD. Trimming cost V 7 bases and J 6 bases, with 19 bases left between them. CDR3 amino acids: CATSPGLGWLDTQYF. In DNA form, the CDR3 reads TGTGCCACCAGCCCTGGACTTGGCTGGTTGGATACGCAGTATTTT.

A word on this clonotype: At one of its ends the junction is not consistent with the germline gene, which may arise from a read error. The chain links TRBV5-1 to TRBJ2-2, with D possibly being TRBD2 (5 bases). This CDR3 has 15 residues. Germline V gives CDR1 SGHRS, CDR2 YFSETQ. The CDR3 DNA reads TGCGCCAGCAAGGTCGGCCCAGAGAACACCGGGGAGCCGTTTTTT. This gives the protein CASKVGPENTGEPFF. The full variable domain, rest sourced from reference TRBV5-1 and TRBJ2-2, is KAGVTQTPRYLIKTRGQQVTLSCSPISGHRSVSWYQQTPGQGLQFLFEYFSETQRNKGNFPGRFSGRQFSNSRSEMNVSTLELGDSALYLCASKVGPENTGEPFFGEGSRLTVL.

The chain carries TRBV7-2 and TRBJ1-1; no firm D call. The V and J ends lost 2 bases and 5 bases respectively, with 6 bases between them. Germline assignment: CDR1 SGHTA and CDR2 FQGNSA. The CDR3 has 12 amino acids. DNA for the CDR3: TGTGCCAGCAGCTTAATATATACTGAAGCTTTCTTT. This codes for CASSLIYTEAFF.

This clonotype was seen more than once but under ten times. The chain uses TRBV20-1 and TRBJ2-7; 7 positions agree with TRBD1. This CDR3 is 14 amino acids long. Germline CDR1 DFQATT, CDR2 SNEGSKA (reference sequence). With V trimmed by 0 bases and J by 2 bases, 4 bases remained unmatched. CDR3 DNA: TGCAGTGCTAGAGATCCTGGGACAGCCTACGAGCAGTACTTC. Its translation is CSARDPGTAYEQYF.